Described below is a single T cell receptor (beta chain) sequence and its context. Antigen specificity is unknown. Trimming at V came to 3 bases and at J to 8 bases, leaving 9 bases not matched to a gene. CDR1 is ENHRY, CDR2 SYGVKD, per germline. There are 14 residues in the CDR3. This record comes from a study of cytomegalovirus exposure and HLA in healthy donors. Study-wide results and limits: By HLA locus, TCR association rates varied in a later analysis, with DRB1 showing the most and HLA-C the fewest. There were 150 to 200 TCR beta chains listed as cytomegalovirus-associated.

These donors counted as nominally healthy when sampled, but unrecorded immune exposures were likely. The PCR used 60 Vbeta and 13 Jbeta primers. Methods used by the authors: Unique TCR beta chains totaled some 88 million in a later count, with some 10 million of them shared. The assay was immunoSEQ multiplex PCR, and TCRdb's table has in-frame clones only and misses some. For V, J and clone size, that table is used; D and trimming come from the DNA. The sample has about 130,000 clones; around 74% are singletons. The rearrangement uses TRBV10-3 and TRBJ1-2; TRBD1 agrees at 7 bases. Specimen: PBMCs. The TCR sequence derives from a woman aged 45-59 years in good health and CMV-seropositive. The CDR3 is CAISEAGTASGYTF. The CDR3 DNA is TGTGCCATCAGTGAAGCCGGGACAGCGAGCGGCTACACCTTC.